This is a list of T cell receptor beta chains from one sample in a study of blood T cell repertoires in COVID-19. Assay used: immunoSEQ multiplex PCR; TCRdb lists only in-frame clones, some missing. The sample lists hundreds of thousands of clones; about 83% were seen once. The sample consisted of PBMCs or T cells enriched from blood (not recorded which). The receptors stem from a woman aged 50 to 60 who had recovered from COVID-19. CDR3s include the opening cysteine and the closing phenylalanine or tryptophan. The D gene is left open where the match is weak. Where a row states a size, it is once, few, many or the class of an expanded clone; other rows omit it.

D gene | clone size | J gene | V gene | CDR3 protein | CDR3 DNA
TRBD1 | . | TRBJ1-1 | TRBV2 | CASSEQGVTEAFF | TGTGCCAGCAGTGAACAGGGGGTCACTGAAGCTTTCTTT
TRBD2 | . | TRBJ2-2 | TRBV27 | CASSLLRGTSANTGELFF | TGTGCCAGCAGTCTCCTTCGAGGGACTAGCGCGAACACCGGGGAGCTGTTTTTT
. | . | TRBJ1-5 | TRBV5-6 | CASSPRDSGNQPQHF | TGTGCCAGCAGCCCTCGAGACTCGGGCAATCAGCCCCAGCATTTT
. | . | TRBJ1-4 | TRBV27 | CASKFQGTNEKLFF | TGTGCCAGCAAGTTCCAGGGCACTAATGAAAAACTGTTTTTT
TRBD1 | few | TRBJ1-2 | TRBV3-1/TRBV3-2 | CASSQGQGNYGYTF | TGTGCCAGCAGCCAGGGACAGGGGAACTATGGCTACACCTTC
TRBD1 | . | TRBJ2-1 | TRBV19 | CASSKRTGSSYNEQFF | TGTGCCAGTAGTAAACGGACAGGGTCATCCTACAATGAGCAGTTCTTC
. | few | TRBJ1-1 | TRBV28 | CASSLTLATDTEAFF | TGTGCCAGCAGTTTAACCCTGGCGACAGACACTGAAGCTTTCTTT
TRBD1 | . | TRBJ1-1 | TRBV18 | CASSPIQGVGTEAFF | TGTGCCAGCTCACCAATACAGGGGGTAGGAACTGAAGCTTTCTTT
TRBD2 | . | TRBJ2-2 | TRBV4-3 | CASSRGTSGAMNTGELFF | TGCGCCAGCAGCCGGGGGACTAGCGGAGCTATGAACACCGGGGAGCTGTTTTTT
TRBD2 | . | TRBJ2-7 | TRBV7-2 | CASSLAGGPLEQYF | TGTGCCAGCAGCTTAGCGGGAGGGCCGCTTGAGCAGTACTTC
TRBD1 | . | TRBJ1-2 | TRBV30 | CAWNRHPAGTGDPSRGYTF | TGTGCCTGGAACCGACACCCCGCCGGGACAGGGGATCCCTCGAGGGGCTACACCTTC